The 8 T cell receptor beta chains below all came from one sample that was sequenced in a study of blood T cell repertoires in COVID-19. Method: immunoSEQ multiplex PCR; TCRdb's copy keeps in-frame clones and lacks some. This table holds 250,000 to 400,000 clones, 85% found once. The sequenced sample consisted of PBMCs or T cells enriched from blood (not recorded which). The receptors were gathered from a woman younger than 45 who had been exposed to COVID-19.

The rearrangement uses TRBV14 and TRBJ1-2; tentatively, D is TRBD1 (5 bases). The CDR3 is made up of 16 amino acids. Germline CDR1 SGHDN, CDR2 FVKESK. The V end lost 1 base, the J end lost 5 bases, and 17 bases lay between the germline ends. The CDR3 nucleotides are TGTGCCAGCAGCCAAGGGATGGTGGGGCGAGGATATGGCTACACCTTC. It codes for CASSQGMVGRGYGYTF.

The chain employs TRBV6-5 and TRBJ2-1, with 7 bases identical to TRBD2. V lost 1 base, J lost 10 bases, and 7 bases stayed unmatched. Germline V gene sequence: CDR1 MNHEY, CDR2 SVGAGI. This CDR3 comprises 14 residues. CDR3 residues: CASSYFAGVQEQFF. CDR3 in DNA: TGTGCCAGCAGTTACTTTGCGGGAGTTCAGGAGCAGTTCTTC.

The rearrangement uses TRBV27 and TRBJ1-2, with 12 bases matching TRBD1. The V and J ends lost 3 bases and 8 bases, in that order; junction bases with no gene match: 7. The V gene's germline CDR1 is MNHEY and CDR2 SMNVEV (reference sequence). The CDR3 spans 15 residues. This CDR3 reads CASSLAGQGARGYTF. CDR3 sequence (DNA): TGTGCCAGCAGTTTGGCGGGACAGGGGGCGCGGGGCTACACCTTC.

The table lists this clone with a count of one. J is TRBJ2-1 and V is TRBV6-4; 13 bases line up with TRBD2. Germline trimming cut 6 bases from V and 3 bases from J; bases unmatched to any gene: 5. CDR3 length: 16 amino acids. Germline V gene lookup returns CDR1 MRHNA and CDR2 SNTAGT. CDR3 protein: CASSETSGRVYNEQFF. The CDR3 nucleotides read TGTGCCAGCAGCGAAACTAGCGGGAGGGTCTACAATGAGCAGTTCTTC.

The genes are TRBV5-4 and TRBJ2-2; 9 bases fit TRBD1. Germline CDR1 and CDR2: SGHNT and YYREEE (reference sequence). This CDR3 comprises 16 residues. V shed 4 bases and J 3 bases; nucleotides not matched to a gene: 7. Written as DNA, the CDR3 is TGTGCCAGCAGCGATCGAAGACAGGGGGACACCGGGGAGCTGTTTTTT. It encodes CASSDRRQGDTGELFF.

The chain joins TRBV30 to TRBJ2-5; D is ambiguous. The CDR3 is made up of 11 amino acids. V lost 2 bases and J lost 2, with 3 bases in between. Germline-derived CDR1 and CDR2 are GTSNPN and SVGIG (reference sequence). Here the CDR3 DNA reads TGTGCCTGGAGTCCGCAAGAGACCCAGTACTTC. Translated: CAWSPQETQYF.

The chain carries TRBV19 and TRBJ2-7; D uncertain. This CDR3 has 11 residues. Trimming pared 2 bases from V and 5 bases from J, leaving 4 bases between. The V gene's germline CDR1 is LNHDA and CDR2 SQIVND (reference sequence). CDR3 region: CASSIYNEQYF. The CDR3 bases are TGTGCCAGTAGTATATATAACGAGCAGTACTTC.

This clone has only a few counts. The chain links TRBV14 to TRBJ2-2; 7 positions match TRBD2. The junction had 6 bases not matched to a gene; V was cut back by 1 base and J by 1 base. The length of the CDR3 is 17 residues. Per germline, CDR1 SGHDN and CDR2 FVKESK. The CDR3 region has the DNA TGTGCCAGCAGCCAAGTAGGGACTACACAGAACACCGGGGAGCTGTTTTTT. Amino acids: CASSQVGTTQNTGELFF.